The rows below give T cell receptor beta chains drawn from one sample of a study of human T cells and chemical hapten exposure. A single record per CDR3 protein comes from TCRdb applying MiXCR to the RACE reads. The profile shows about 69,000 distinct CDR3 sequences, over 9% of them singletons. The sequencing here drew on whole blood, taken in connection with sensitization to the hapten diphenylcyclopropenone (DPC). The receptors here all came from a woman in her fifties or sixties with alopecia areata. Some clones in this sample may be carry-over from other donors' samples. The CDR3 runs from the conserved cysteine through the conserved F or W. D genes are given only for firm matches. Clone size, where shown, is once, few, many, or a class for clones that have expanded.

v_call: TRBV29-1; j_call: TRBJ1-1; d_call: -; clone_size: -; cdr3_aa: CSVLDMNTEAFF; cdr3_nt: TGCAGCGTCCTGGACATGAACACTGAAGCTTTCTTT
v_call: TRBV3-1; j_call: TRBJ1-2; d_call: -; clone_size: many; cdr3_aa: CASSHQDRNYGYTF; cdr3_nt: TGTGCCAGCAGCCACCAGGACCGAAACTATGGCTACACCTTC
v_call: TRBV13; j_call: TRBJ2-5; d_call: -; clone_size: many; cdr3_aa: CASSLQISGTQYF; cdr3_nt: TGTGCCAGCAGCTTACAGATATCGGGGACCCAGTACTTC
v_call: TRBV29-1; j_call: TRBJ2-2; d_call: -; clone_size: many; cdr3_aa: CSGGASNTGELFF; cdr3_nt: TGCAGCGGGGGGGCTTCGAACACCGGGGAGCTGTTTTTT
v_call: TRBV5-1; j_call: TRBJ2-3; d_call: TRBD2; clone_size: many; cdr3_aa: CASSSRLAGGSRGKQYF; cdr3_nt: TGCGCCAGCAGCTCCCGACTAGCGGGGGGATCCCGGGGAAAGCAGTATTTT
v_call: TRBV11-2; j_call: TRBJ2-2; d_call: -; clone_size: many; cdr3_aa: CASSPGLHPGSGELFF; cdr3_nt: TGTGCCAGCAGCCCCGGACTGCATCCGGGGTCCGGGGAGCTGTTTTTT
v_call: TRBV20-1; j_call: TRBJ1-5; d_call: -; clone_size: many; cdr3_aa: CSASDPLSNQPQHF; cdr3_nt: TGCAGTGCGAGCGACCCACTAAGCAATCAGCCCCAGCATTTT
v_call: TRBV5-1; j_call: TRBJ2-3; d_call: -; clone_size: few; cdr3_aa: CASSNRAASLFADTQYF; cdr3_nt: TGCGCCAGCAGCAATCGGGCAGCGAGCCTATTCGCAGATACGCAGTATTTT
v_call: TRBV5-1; j_call: TRBJ2-2; d_call: TRBD1; clone_size: -; cdr3_aa: CASSSGGQANTGELFF; cdr3_nt: TGCGCCAGCAGCTCCGGTGGACAGGCGAACACCGGGGAGCTGTTTTTT
v_call: TRBV20-1; j_call: TRBJ2-3; d_call: TRBD2; clone_size: many; cdr3_aa: CSANSGRPADTQYF; cdr3_nt: TGCAGTGCCAATAGCGGGCGCCCCGCCGATACGCAGTATTTT
v_call: TRBV12-3/TRBV12-4; j_call: TRBJ2-7; d_call: -; clone_size: many; cdr3_aa: CASSLHGQTYEQYF; cdr3_nt: TGTGCCAGCAGTTTACACGGACAGACTTACGAGCAGTACTTC
v_call: TRBV20-1; j_call: TRBJ1-1; d_call: TRBD1; clone_size: many; cdr3_aa: CSARAGQGGTEAFF; cdr3_nt: TGCAGTGCTAGAGCGGGACAGGGAGGTACTGAAGCTTTCTTT
v_call: TRBV9; j_call: TRBJ1-5; d_call: TRBD1; clone_size: many; cdr3_aa: CASSGQGSRQPQHF; cdr3_nt: TGTGCCAGCAGCGGACAGGGGTCGCGTCAGCCCCAGCATTTT
v_call: TRBV6-5; j_call: TRBJ1-1; d_call: -; clone_size: few; cdr3_aa: CASSYSYWNTEAFF; cdr3_nt: TGTGCCAGCAGTTACTCGTACTGGAACACTGAAGCTTTCTTT
v_call: TRBV6-2/TRBV6-3; j_call: TRBJ2-7; d_call: -; clone_size: many; cdr3_aa: CASSYSGFYYEQYF; cdr3_nt: TGTGCCAGCAGTTACTCGGGGTTTTACTACGAGCAGTACTTC
v_call: TRBV18; j_call: TRBJ1-2; d_call: TRBD1; clone_size: many; cdr3_aa: CASSRGTADNYGYTF; cdr3_nt: TGTGCCAGCTCACGAGGGACAGCGGATAACTATGGCTACACCTTC
v_call: TRBV29-1; j_call: TRBJ2-2; d_call: -; clone_size: many; cdr3_aa: CSVEWGNTGELFF; cdr3_nt: TGCAGCGTTGAATGGGGGAACACCGGGGAGCTGTTTTTT
v_call: TRBV29-1; j_call: TRBJ2-7; d_call: TRBD2; clone_size: many; cdr3_aa: CSVSRREGPYEQYF; cdr3_nt: TGCAGCGTTAGCCGGCGGGAGGGCCCCTACGAGCAGTACTTC
v_call: TRBV29-1; j_call: TRBJ1-5; d_call: TRBD1; clone_size: many; cdr3_aa: CSVAPGTGSNQPQHF; cdr3_nt: TGCAGCGTCGCTCCCGGGACAGGTAGCAATCAGCCCCAGCATTTT
v_call: TRBV2; j_call: TRBJ2-3; d_call: TRBD2; clone_size: -; cdr3_aa: CASRVTGTRPTDTKYF; cdr3_nt: TGTGCCAGCAGAGTCACCGGGACTAGGCCCACAGATACGAAGTATTTT